This T cell receptor (beta chain) was sequenced in a study of Ad26.COV2.S vaccination and SARS-CoV-2 variants. Documented treatment: some 20 received Ad26.COV2.S at low or high dose, single or two shots; roughly five received placebo; per-sample allocation not given. Each sample was drawn 63 days after the first injection (of vaccine or placebo). Sequencing was performed with immunoSEQ multiplex PCR; in TCRdb, only in-frame clones are kept and a portion is missing. Among around 450,000 clones listed, about 88% were seen once. Concerning this clone: The antigen is not known.

Study findings and constraints: Across vaccine and placebo recipients, the breadth of non-spike TCRs was similar. Vaccine recipients had higher spike-specific TCR breadth than placebo recipients.

The CDR3 spans 15 residues. V shed 4 bases, J shed 10 bases, and the junction held 11 bases outside the gene matches. Germline CDR1 is SGHRS and CDR2 is YFSETQ. The sequenced sample was peripheral blood, obtained in a trial of Ad26.COV2.S vaccine versus placebo. This sequence joins TRBV5-1 and TRBJ1-6, with 7 bases lining up with TRBD1. The sequence derives from a person aged 18-65 years who received the Ad26.COV2.S COVID-19 vaccine or a placebo. The CDR3 coding sequence is TGCGCCAGCAGCAGGGGGGCAGGGGGACAATCACCCCTCCACTTT. This codes for CASSRGAGGQSPLHF.